The following is a T cell receptor beta chain sequence with its context. Its target is unknown. Here immunoSEQ multiplex PCR was the method, and the copy in TCRdb shows in-frame clones only, minus some. The sample records around 550,000 clones, around 96% being singletons. The sample belongs to a study of shared clonotypes between healthy human individuals. Study-wide results and caveats: Generally, estimated richness proved larger in naive subsets than it did in memory subsets.

CDR3 size: 15 residues. Germline CDR1 reads SGHDN; CDR2 reads FVKESK. Trimming took 1 base from V and 6 from J, leaving 12 bases between them. Terminally differentiated effector memory CD45RA+ cells were excluded from the naive CD8 cells, which were CD45RO-negative and positively selected for CCR7. This TCR was recovered from a woman in her twenties or thirties in good health. The V gene is TRBV14, the J gene TRBJ2-2, with no clear D. The specimen sequenced was naive CD8+ T cells sorted from blood. CDR3 coding DNA: TGTGCCAGCAGCCAAGGGGTGGTGCTTGCCGGGGAGCTGTTTTTT. This gives the protein CASSQGVVLAGELFF. Full variable domain (missing parts from reference TRBV14 and TRBJ2-2): EAGVTQFPSHSVIEKGQTVTLRCDPISGHDNLYWYRRVMGKEIKFLLHFVKESKQDESGMPNNRFLAERTGGTYSTLKVQPAELEDSGVYFCASSQGVVLAGELFFGEGSRLTVL.